The next 10 T cell receptor beta chains were all read from a single sample in a study of control samples from healthy donors and cancer patients. Libraries were prepared by immunoSEQ multiplex PCR; TCRdb keeps only in-frame clonotypes and omits some of them. The sample contains 65,000 to 100,000 clones, 91% of which appear only once. Sequenced sample: blood. Receptors originate from a man aged 50 or older in good health.

The chain has TRBV7-2 and TRBJ1-3, with TRBD1 matching over 7 bases. Germline trimming cut 4 bases from V and 8 bases from J; bases unmatched to any gene: 8. The CDR3 runs 14 residues. Germline CDR1 and CDR2: SGHTA and FQGNSA. CDR3 bases: TGTGCCAGCAGCTCAACGACAGGGCCTTACACCATATATTTT. Amino acid sequence: CASSSTTGPYTIYF.

The chain recombines TRBV7-2 with TRBJ1-4, with 10 bases aligning to TRBD1. Germline-derived CDR1 and CDR2 are SGHTA and FQGNSA. The CDR3 is made up of 13 amino acids. V was pared by 6 bases and J by 5 bases, with 0 bases of the junction left unmatched. CDR3 region: CASRTGGNEKLFF. CDR3 bases: TGTGCCAGCAGGACAGGGGGCAATGAAAAACTGTTTTTT.

The chain employs TRBV11-3 and TRBJ2-7; weak D call: TRBD1 (6 bases). CDR3 length: 14 residues. Looked up from germline, CDR1 is SGHNT and CDR2 is YENEEA. V shed 5 bases and J shed 5 bases, with 16 bases lying between them. This CDR3 reads CASSQQIGTHEQYF. CDR3 in DNA: TGTGCCAGCAGCCAACAGATTGGGACACACGAGCAGTACTTC.

This rearrangement joins TRBV6-5 to TRBJ1-5; D unresolved. Germline CDR1 is MNHEY and CDR2 is SVGAGI. V lost 6 bases, J lost 1 base, and 13 bases lay in between. This CDR3 contains 15 residues. This CDR3 reads CASRPGRWSNQPQHF. The CDR3, as DNA: TGTGCCAGCAGGCCCGGACGGTGGAGCAATCAGCCCCAGCATTTT.

The chain combines TRBV19 with TRBJ2-1; D gene ambiguous. Germline-derived CDR1 and CDR2 are LNHDA and SQIVND (reference sequence). The CDR3 contains 11 residues. Trimming removed 4 bases from V and 7 bases from J, with 5 bases in between. CDR3 coding DNA: TGTGCCAGTAGTAAGTGGAATGAGCAGTTCTTC. Its translation: CASSKWNEQFF.

The chain combines TRBV11-3 with TRBJ2-5, with D perhaps matching TRBD2 (5 bases). The V gene's germline CDR1 is SGHNT and CDR2 YENEEA. The V end lost 1 base, the J end lost 1 base, and 7 bases lay between the germline ends. The CDR3 covers 14 residues. The DNA of the CDR3 is TGTGCCAGCAGCTTAGGTCGGGGCCAAGAGACCCAGTACTTC. Encoded protein: CASSLGRGQETQYF.

The chain has TRBV4-3 and TRBJ2-5, with 8 bases matching TRBD2. CDR1 LGHNA and CDR2 YSLEER come from the germline V gene. Losses at the gene ends were 4 bases for V and 5 bases for J; bases not matched to a gene: 12. This CDR3 comprises 16 residues. CDR3 amino acids: CASSPGARGVVETQYF. CDR3 nucleotides: TGCGCCAGCAGCCCAGGCGCGCGGGGGGTTGTGGAGACCCAGTACTTC.

The chain employs TRBV18 and TRBJ2-2, with a possible D match to TRBD1 (7 bases). The CDR3 is 15 residues long. V lost 3 bases and J 2 bases, leaving 10 bases between the germline ends. The germline V gene has CDR1 KGHSH and CDR2 LQKENI. CDR3 protein: CASSPQGGNTGELFF. CDR3 DNA sequence: TGTGCCAGCTCACCTCAGGGGGGCAACACCGGGGAGCTGTTTTTT.

This chain joins TRBV2 and TRBJ1-1, with unresolved D. CDR3 length: 14 amino acids. V lost 6 bases and J 1 base, leaving 12 bases between the germline ends. From germline, CDR1 is SNHLY and CDR2 FYNNEI. The CDR3 DNA sequence: TGTGCCAGCAGGGAAACAATCCCGAACACTGAAGCTTTCTTT. Protein product: CASRETIPNTEAFF.

This clone appeared once. The chain links TRBV5-1 to TRBJ2-3, with 9 bases matching TRBD1. The CDR3 sequence is 15 residues long. In germline, CDR1 is SGHRS, CDR2 YFSETQ. V lost 0 bases to trimming and J lost 6 bases; unmatched junction nucleotides: 5. CDR3 in DNA: TGCGCCAGCAGCTTGGGGGACAGGGTAGGCGATACGCAGTATTTT. Translating gives CASSLGDRVGDTQYF.